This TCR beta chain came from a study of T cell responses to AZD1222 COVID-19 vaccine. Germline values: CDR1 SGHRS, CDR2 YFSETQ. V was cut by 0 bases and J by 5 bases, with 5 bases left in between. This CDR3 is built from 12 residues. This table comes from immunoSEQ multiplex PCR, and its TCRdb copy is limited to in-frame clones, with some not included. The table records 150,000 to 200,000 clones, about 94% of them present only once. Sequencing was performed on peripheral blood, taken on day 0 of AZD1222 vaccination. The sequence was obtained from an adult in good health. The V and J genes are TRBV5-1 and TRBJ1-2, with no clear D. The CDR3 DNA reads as TGCGCCAGCAGCTTGGCAGGATATGGCTACACCTTC. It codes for CASSLAGYGYTF.